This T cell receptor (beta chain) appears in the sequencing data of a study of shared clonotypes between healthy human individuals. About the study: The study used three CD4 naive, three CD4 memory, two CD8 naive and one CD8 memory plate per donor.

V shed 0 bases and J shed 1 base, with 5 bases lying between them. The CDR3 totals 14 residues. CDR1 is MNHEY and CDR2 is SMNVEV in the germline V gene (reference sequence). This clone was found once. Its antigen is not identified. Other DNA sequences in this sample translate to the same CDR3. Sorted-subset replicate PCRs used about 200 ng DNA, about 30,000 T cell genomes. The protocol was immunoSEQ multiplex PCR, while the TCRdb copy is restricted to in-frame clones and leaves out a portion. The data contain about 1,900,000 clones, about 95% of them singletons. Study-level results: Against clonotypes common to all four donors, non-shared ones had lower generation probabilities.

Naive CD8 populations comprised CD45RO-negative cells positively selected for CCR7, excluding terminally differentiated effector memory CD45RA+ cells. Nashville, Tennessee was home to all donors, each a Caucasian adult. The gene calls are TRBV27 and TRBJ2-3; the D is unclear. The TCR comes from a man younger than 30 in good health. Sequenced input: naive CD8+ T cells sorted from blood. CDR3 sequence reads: CASSLSAGTDTQYF. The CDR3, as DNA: TGTGCCAGCAGTTTATCGGCAGGCACAGATACGCAGTATTTT.